This T cell receptor beta chain originates from a study of cytomegalovirus exposure and HLA in healthy donors. For the study at large: There were 117 million unique TCR beta sequences, drawn from around 180 million T cells, in an earlier analysis.

The CDR3 has 15 residues. J lost 8 bases, V lost 9 bases, and 9 bases had no gene match. Germline V lookup: CDR1 SGHTA, CDR2 FQGNSA. In regard to this clone: What it recognizes is unknown.

The PCR was carried out with 60 Vbeta primers and 13 Jbeta primers. The protocol was immunoSEQ multiplex PCR, while the TCRdb copy is restricted to in-frame clones and leaves out a portion. The data hold about 89,000 clones, with approximately 80% observed a single time. General study results and limits: Both high specificity and high sensitivity reportedly marked the classifier's diagnosis of cytomegalovirus status.

The V and J genes are TRBV7-2 and TRBJ1-6; 11 bases are a match to TRBD1. Material: PBMCs. The receptor was derived from a female donor in good health and CMV-seropositive. CDR3 loop: CASSLAGQGDSPLHF. In DNA, the CDR3 is TGTGCCAGTAGCCTGGCGGGACAGGGGGATTCACCCCTCCACTTT.